These 20 T cell receptor beta chains share one sample of origin, sequenced in a study of shared T cell receptors in the human thymus. Sequenced by immunoSEQ multiplex PCR; TCRdb stores in-frame clones only, minus some. The sample yields 700,000 or so clones, approximately 85% seen once. A further study also used this sample, focusing on human thymus T cells.

Sequences were obtained from thymocytes. The receptors derive from a girl under three years old with a congenital heart defect.

The chain carries TRBV27 and TRBJ2-7, with 8 positions matching TRBD1. CDR1 and CDR2 (germline): MNHEY, SMNVEV (reference sequence). Trimming took 2 bases from V and 2 from J; bases not matched to a gene: 2. The CDR3 runs 14 residues. The CDR3 region is CASSLTRGPYEQYF. CDR3 bases: TGTGCCAGCAGTTTAACCAGGGGGCCCTACGAGCAGTACTTC.

CDR3 residues: CASSLNPGRGSYEQYF. The DNA of the CDR3 is TGTGCCAGCAGCCTCAATCCGGGCAGGGGGTCTTACGAGCAGTACTTC. The chain employs TRBV5-6 and TRBJ2-5, with TRBD1 matching 7 bases. The DNA end favors TRBJ2-7, so the J call may be wrong. Germline CDR1 is SGHDT and CDR2 is YYEEEE. This CDR3 has 16 amino acids.

This rearrangement joins TRBV28 to TRBJ2-3; weak D call: TRBD1 (6 bases). Germline CDR1 is MDHEN and CDR2 is SYDVKM. Trimming cost V 8 bases and J 4 bases, with 16 bases left between them. CDR3 size: 14 residues. The CDR3 DNA is TGTGCCAGCCGCAACGATCCAGGGGCAGATACGCAGTATTTT. Amino acid sequence: CASRNDPGADTQYF.

The CDR3 DNA reads TGTGCCAGCTCACCCTCGCCTGTCTGGCCCCGAAACATTCAGTACTTC. As protein: CASSPSPVWPRNIQYF. The rearrangement joins TRBV18 to TRBJ2-4, with D unclear. Between the trimmed V and J ends, which lost 3 bases and 6 bases, there was a span of 18 bases. The CDR3 has 16 amino acids. Germline V CDR1 and CDR2: KGHSH, LQKENI.

The chain couples TRBV6-1 to TRBJ1-5; D may be TRBD1 (6 bases). CDR1 is MNHNS and CDR2 is SASEGT in the germline V gene. The CDR3 covers 13 residues. The V and J ends lost 1 base and 11 bases respectively, with 12 bases between them. The CDR3 DNA reads as TGTGCCAGCAGTGAAGGGGGACATCGGGCCCAGCATTTT. Translated, it gives CASSEGGHRAQHF.

The chain links TRBV7-2 to TRBJ2-3; D gene ambiguous. CDR1 is SGHTA and CDR2 is FQGNSA in the germline V gene. Trimming pared 4 bases from V and 2 bases from J, leaving 7 bases between. This CDR3 has 13 residues. Here the CDR3 DNA reads TGTGCCAGCAGCTCCCACTCCACAGATACGCAGTATTTT. Its translation: CASSSHSTDTQYF.

Only a few counts were recorded for this clone. The chain combines TRBV28 with TRBJ1-3; the match to TRBD1 covers 10 bases. The CDR3 extends over 17 amino acids. Trimming at V came to 5 bases and at J to 3 bases, leaving 10 bases not matched to a gene. CDR1 and CDR2 from the germline V gene are MDHEN and SYDVKM. CDR3 nucleotides: TGTGCCAGCAGTCCCAATCCGACAGGGGGCCGTGGAAACACCATATATTTT. Amino acids: CASSPNPTGGRGNTIYF.

The J gene is TRBJ1-1, the V gene TRBV6-5, with D maybe TRBD1 (6 bases). In germline, CDR1 is MNHEY, CDR2 SVGAGI. The CDR3 is 14 amino acids. Trimming took 4 bases from V and 4 from J, leaving 13 bases between them. The CDR3 DNA reads as TGTGCCAGCAGTTCCCGGACAGAGGTCACTGAAGCTTTCTTT. Translating gives CASSSRTEVTEAFF.

The J gene is TRBJ2-7, the V gene TRBV2, with a weak D call TRBD1 (6 bases). Per germline, CDR1 SNHLY and CDR2 FYNNEI. Trimming removed 4 bases at V and 3 bases at J, with 19 bases between. This CDR3 contains 16 residues. CDR3 sequence reads: CASSARGPYRVYEQYF. The CDR3 DNA reads as TGTGCCAGCAGTGCCAGGGGCCCTTACCGGGTCTACGAGCAGTACTTC.

This chain connects TRBV10-1 to TRBJ2-6, with D hard to call. The V and J ends lost 8 bases and 1 base respectively, with 3 bases between them. CDR3 length equals 12 residues. Germline assignment: CDR1 WNHNN and CDR2 SYGVQD (reference sequence). The CDR3: CASSSGANVLTF. For the CDR3, the DNA is TGCGCCAGCTCTTCTGGGGCCAACGTCCTGACTTTC.

The V and J genes are TRBV10-3 and TRBJ2-2, with D uncertain. V lost 8 bases, J lost 4 bases, and 8 bases lay in between. This CDR3 region has 12 residues. Germline V CDR1 and CDR2: ENHRY, SYGVKD. CDR3 bases: TGTGCCATCGGTAGTGGCACCGGGGAGCTGTTTTTT. This translates into CAIGSGTGELFF.

The rearrangement uses TRBV5-5 and TRBJ2-1, with D possibly matching TRBD1 (6 bases). The germline gives CDR1 SGHKS, CDR2 YYEKEE (reference sequence). The V end lost 0 bases, the J end lost 4 bases, and 11 bases lay between the germline ends. The CDR3 loop spans 15 amino acids. Here the CDR3 DNA reads TGTGCCAGCAGCTTGGGAGGACAGAGTTACAATGAGCAGTTCTTC. Protein: CASSLGGQSYNEQFF.

This clone was found a few times. The CDR3 region is CASSQDQYWGSGNTIYF. The CDR3 nucleotides read TGTGCCAGCAGCCAAGATCAATATTGGGGCAGTGGAAACACCATATATTTT. This chain links TRBV14 with TRBJ1-3; the D gene is possibly TRBD1 (5 bases). The CDR3 is 17 amino acids. CDR1 is SGHDN and CDR2 is FVKESK in the germline V gene. Trimming cost V 0 bases and J 3 bases, with 15 bases left between them.

This sequence joins TRBV6-1 and TRBJ1-2; D might be TRBD1 (6 bases). The CDR3 has 19 residues. The V and J ends lost 0 bases and 8 bases respectively, with 28 bases between them. The germline V gene encodes CDR1 MNHNS and CDR2 SASEGT. Here the CDR3 reads CASSEADSRGRAIRCGYTF. CDR3 coding DNA: TGTGCCAGCAGTGAAGCGGATTCAAGGGGGAGAGCTATACGGTGCGGCTACACCTTC.

This clone was detected only a few times. V and J are TRBV9 and TRBJ1-4; 8 nucleotides match TRBD1. The CDR3 runs 14 residues. CDR1 SGDLS and CDR2 YYNGEE come from the germline V gene. J lost 14 bases, V lost 4 bases, and 13 bases had no gene match. The CDR3: CASSIKDRGGYLFF. CDR3 in DNA: TGTGCCAGCAGCATCAAAGACAGGGGCGGGTACCTGTTTTTT.

This clone occurred a few times. The V call is TRBV12-5, the J call TRBJ2-7; the match to TRBD1 covers 7 bases. This CDR3 has 16 amino acids. CDR1 and CDR2 (germline): LGHNT, FRNRAP. Germline trimming cut 2 bases from V and 6 bases from J; bases unmatched to any gene: 13. The CDR3, as DNA: TGTGCTAGTGGTTTGCAAACAGGGGCCACGTATATCGAGCAGTACTTC. Translation gives CASGLQTGATYIEQYF.

The rearrangement links TRBV25-1 to TRBJ1-4; 11 bases match TRBD1. The J segment lost 4 bases and the V segment lost 5 bases, leaving 9 bases of the junction unmatched. The CDR3 covers 17 residues. Germline values: CDR1 MGHDK, CDR2 SYGVNS. DNA for the CDR3: TGTGCCAGCAGTAATCCGGGACAGGGGGAGATTAATGAAAAACTGTTTTTT. Protein sequence: CASSNPGQGEINEKLFF.

The CDR3 region is CASSPDREGSSSYEQYF. As DNA, the CDR3 is TGTGCCAGCAGTCCGGACAGGGAGGGGTCTAGCTCCTACGAGCAGTACTTC. The V gene is TRBV7-3, the J gene TRBJ2-7, with D possibly matching TRBD1 (8 bases). From germline, CDR1 is SGHTA and CDR2 FQGTGA. V shed 6 bases and J shed 0 bases, with 21 bases lying between them. The CDR3 runs 17 residues.

CDR3: CASSPGQGRQPQHF. In DNA form, the CDR3 reads TGCGCCAGCAGCCCGGGACAGGGTAGGCAGCCCCAGCATTTT. J is TRBJ1-5 and V is TRBV4-3; 9 nucleotides align to TRBD1. The V and J ends lost 4 bases and 7 bases, in that order; junction bases with no gene match: 5. CDR3 size: 14 residues. Germline CDR1 and CDR2: LGHNA and YSLEER.

The DNA of the CDR3 is TGCGCCAGCAGTCGAACCGAACAGGGTAACACCGGGGAGCTGTTTTTT. Translation gives CASSRTEQGNTGELFF. V and J are TRBV5-1 and TRBJ2-2; TRBD1 is a possible D gene (6 bases). The V end was cut by 5 bases, the J end by 2 bases, with 16 bases between. The CDR3 loop spans 16 amino acids. The germline CDR1 and CDR2 sequences are SGHRS and YFSETQ.